The rows below give T cell receptor beta chains drawn from one sample of a study of Graves' ophthalmopathy and Graves' hyperthyroidism. TCRdb re-called the multiplex PCR reads with MiXCR, one entry per CDR3 protein. The table lists 600,000 to 950,000 distinct CDR3 sequences, roughly 40% of them singletons, with about 40% in the top ten. Sequenced input: peripheral blood. Receptors originate from an adult man with Graves' ophthalmopathy. CDR3s include the opening cysteine and the closing phenylalanine or tryptophan. The D gene is left open where the match is weak. Size is stated for part of the rows, as once, few or many counts, or as a class when the clone is expanded.

many	TRBD1	TRBJ1-1	TRBV29-1	TGCAGCTCCTCTGGGACAGGGTTAGGGAACACTGAAGCTTTCTTT	CSSSGTGLGNTEAFF
few	NA	TRBJ2-2	TRBV6-6	TGTGCCAGCCTTGTGCACACCGGGGAGCTGTTTTTT	CASLVHTGELFF
few	NA	TRBJ2-7	TRBV20-1	TGCAGTGCTATTTTGCCCACGCCTCCCTACGAGCAGTACTTC	CSAILPTPPYEQYF
NA	NA	TRBJ1-4	TRBV7-9	TGCGCCGGCAGCTTCCGACGGGAAAAACTGTTTTTT	CAGSFRREKLFF
many	TRBD1	TRBJ2-7	TRBV28	TGTGCCAGCAGGCCAGGACAGGGGACGAGTAAGCAGTACTTC	CASRPGQGTSKQYF
many	NA	TRBJ1-6	TRBV2	TGTGCCAGCAGTGCCGAACAGGGTTCTGACTCACCCCTCCACTTT	CASSAEQGSDSPLHF
NA	NA	TRBJ2-7	TRBV6-6	TGTGCCAGCAGTCCGACCATACAGAGCTACGAGCAGTACTTC	CASSPTIQSYEQYF
once	NA	TRBJ1-5	TRBV19	TGTGCCAGTAGTATAGGACATACCCGCGGCAATCAGCCCCAGCATTTT	CASSIGHTRGNQPQHF
NA	TRBD1	TRBJ1-2	TRBV7-8	TGTGCCAGCAGCTTTGGAACCGGACAGGGAAGGGGCTACACCTTC	CASSFGTGQGRGYTF
NA	NA	TRBJ2-7	TRBV9	TGTGCCAGCAGCGTAGATTTAAACAGGTCCGTTTCCTACGAGCAGTACTTC	CASSVDLNRSVSYEQYF
many	TRBD2	TRBJ2-7	TRBV15	TGTGCCACCAGCAGAGATATCAGCGGGGGGGCCTACGAGCAGTACTTC	CATSRDISGGAYEQYF
many	NA	TRBJ1-2	TRBV29-1	TGCAGCGTTGACATCACCGGGGGGCACACCGGGGGTGGCTACACCTTC	CSVDITGGHTGGGYTF
NA	TRBD1	TRBJ2-2	TRBV11-1	TGTGCCGGCAGCTTGTACGGGGACAGCTCCACCGGGGAGCTGTTTTTT	CAGSLYGDSSTGELFF
few	TRBD1	TRBJ2-7	TRBV2	TGTGCCAGCACCGAGGGACAGACCTACGAGCAGTACTTC	CASTEGQTYEQYF
NA	NA	TRBJ1-1	TRBV29-1	TGCAGCGTTGGTGAAGGGAGGACCACTGAAGCTTTCTTT	CSVGEGRTTEAFF
NA	NA	TRBJ2-2	TRBV7-3	TGTGCCAGCAGCTTATCGCTTCTGGGCGGGGTGAACACCGAGGAGCTGTTTTTT	CASSLSLLGGVNTEELFF
few	NA	TRBJ1-1	TRBV7-9	TGTGCCAGCAGCCCGAACCCCGGGACAATCAGAAACACTGAAGCTTTCTTT	CASSPNPGTIRNTEAFF
many	NA	TRBJ1-4	TRBV29-1	TGCAGCGTTGAGGAGGCCAACTCGGGACTGTTTTTT	CSVEEANSGLFF
NA	NA	TRBJ2-5	TRBV2	TGTGCCAGCACGGCAGGGAGCAATCAGCCCCAGTACTTC	CASTAGSNQPQYF
NA	NA	TRBJ1-2	TRBV29-1	TGCAGTGTTGAAGGGGCTGGGCCGTTCACCTTC	CSVEGAGPFTF
NA	NA	TRBJ2-7	TRBV2	TGTGCCAGCAGTGAAGGGGGCCCCGGCGGCTACGAGCAGTACTTC	CASSEGGPGGYEQYF
NA	NA	TRBJ1-6	TRBV5-6	TGTGCCGGCAGCTTGCAGAATTCACCCCTCCACTTT	CAGSLQNSPLHF
NA	TRBD1	TRBJ1-1	TRBV20-1	TGCAGTGCTCCCGGACAGGGGCGCATGAACACTGAAGCTTTCTTT	CSAPGQGRMNTEAFF
NA	NA	TRBJ1-5	TRBV24-1	TGTGCCAGCAGTCTACAGGGTCGGGGTCAGCCCCAGCATTTT	CASSLQGRGQPQHF
few	NA	TRBJ1-5	TRBV20-1	TGCAGTGCTAGAGATTACAGCAATCAGCCCCAGCATTTT	CSARDYSNQPQHF
NA	TRBD2	TRBJ2-5	TRBV7-9	TGTGCCAGCAGCTCATTTCTCCCTCGGACTAGCGGGTGGGACATAAGAGAGACCCAGTACTTC	CASSSFLPRTSGWDIRETQYF
many	NA	TRBJ1-2	TRBV7-9	TGTGCCAGCAGCGCACGAATACAGGGATTTGATGGCTACACCTTC	CASSARIQGFDGYTF
NA	TRBD1	TRBJ1-5	TRBV7-9	TGTGCCAGCAGCTTAATAGCCGGGACAGGGTGGCCCCAGCATTTT	CASSLIAGTGWPQHF
NA	NA	TRBJ1-1	TRBV10-3	TGTGCCAGCAGTTACGTTTCCGGGAAGGCTGAAGCTTTCTTT	CASSYVSGKAEAFF
NA	TRBD1	TRBJ2-5	TRBV7-8	TGTGCCAGCAGCCAAGATCAGGGGGCAGCGGTCGAGACCCAGTACTTC	CASSQDQGAAVETQYF
NA	TRBD1	TRBJ2-5	TRBV7-9	TGCGCCAGCAGCCAAGATAGGGGGCTTGAAGGGGACCAAGAGACCCAGTACTTC	CASSQDRGLEGDQETQYF
NA	NA	TRBJ2-7	TRBV6-5	TGTGCCAGCAGGGATCAGGGGTCGTACGAGCAGTACTTC	CASRDQGSYEQYF
NA	NA	TRBJ1-2	TRBV2	TGTGCCAGCAGTGGTAGGGGCTACACCTTC	CASSGRGYTF
many	NA	TRBJ1-2	TRBV10-3	TGTGCCATCAGTGGGACGGCGGGGGGCTACACCTTC	CAISGTAGGYTF
NA	NA	TRBJ2-5	TRBV15	NA	CATCSARALAGAQETQYF
NA	NA	TRBJ2-2	TRBV20-1	TGCAGTGCTAGAGTTAACAGGGTCGGCGGGGAGCTGTTTTTT	CSARVNRVGGELFF
many	NA	TRBJ1-1	TRBV20-1	TGCAGTGCGGGTCAGACAACGGTGAACACTGAAGCTTTCTTT	CSAGQTTVNTEAFF
NA	NA	TRBJ2-7	TRBV7-2	TGTGCCAGCACCAGTGCCAGATTTTCCTACGAGCAGTACTTC	CASTSARFSYEQYF
many	NA	TRBJ1-1	TRBV2	TGTGCCAGCAGTACGACGGTCTTCTTT	CASSTTVFF
NA	NA	TRBJ2-5	TRBV2	TGTGCCAGCAGGACCACCGCAGCAGGGAAGGGACAAGAGACCCAGTACTTC	CASRTTAAGKGQETQYF
NA	NA	TRBJ2-5	TRBV2	TGTGCCAGCAGACTCCAGAGTTCGCCGCAAGAGACCCAGTACTTC	CASRLQSSPQETQYF
NA	NA	TRBJ1-1	TRBV6-6	TGTGCCAGCAGATCCAGGGTGAATCCTGAAGCTTTCTTT	CASRSRVNPEAFF
NA	NA	TRBJ1-5	TRBV7-3	TGTGCCAGCTTGAGTCCTAGTAGCAATCAGCCCCAGCATTTT	CASLSPSSNQPQHF
many	TRBD1	TRBJ1-3	TRBV7-9	TGTGCCAGCAGCCCGAGCCCGGGACAGGTTAAGCGAGGCTCTGGAAACACCATATATTTT	CASSPSPGQVKRGSGNTIYF
few	TRBD1	TRBJ1-2	TRBV7-9	TGTGCCAGCAGCTTAGGGGTTGGACAGGTCTATGGCTACACCTTC	CASSLGVGQVYGYTF
many	TRBD1	TRBJ2-7	TRBV5-1	TGCGCCAGCAGCAAAGGGACAGGGGAATCCTACGAGCAGTACTTC	CASSKGTGESYEQYF
NA	NA	TRBJ2-6	TRBV15	TGTGCCACCAGCAGAGATGTGAGTTTC	CATSRDVSF
NA	NA	TRBJ1-1	TRBV19	TGTGCCAGTAGACTCAGGGTTTTTACTGAAGCTTTCTTT	CASRLRVFTEAFF